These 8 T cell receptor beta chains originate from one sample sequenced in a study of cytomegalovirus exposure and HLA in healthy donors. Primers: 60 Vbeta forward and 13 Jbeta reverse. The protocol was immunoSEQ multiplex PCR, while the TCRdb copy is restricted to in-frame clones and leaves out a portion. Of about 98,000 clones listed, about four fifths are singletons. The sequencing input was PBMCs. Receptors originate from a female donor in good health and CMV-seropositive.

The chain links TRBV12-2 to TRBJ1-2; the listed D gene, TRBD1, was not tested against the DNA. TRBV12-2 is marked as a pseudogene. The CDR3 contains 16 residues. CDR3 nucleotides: TGTGCAAGTCGCTATTACCGGGACAGGACTAACTATGGCTACACCTTC. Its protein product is CASRYYRDRTNYGYTF.

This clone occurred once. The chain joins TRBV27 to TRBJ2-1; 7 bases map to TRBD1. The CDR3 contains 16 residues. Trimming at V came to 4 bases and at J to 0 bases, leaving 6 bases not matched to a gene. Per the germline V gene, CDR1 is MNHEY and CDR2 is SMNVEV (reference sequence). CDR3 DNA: TGTGCCAGCAGTTCCCCCAGGGGGAGCTCCTACAATGAGCAGTTCTTC. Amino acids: CASSSPRGSSYNEQFF.

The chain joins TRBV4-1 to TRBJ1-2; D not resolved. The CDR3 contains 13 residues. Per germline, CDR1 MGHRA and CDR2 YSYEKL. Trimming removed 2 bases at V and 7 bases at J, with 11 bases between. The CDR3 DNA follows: TGCGCCAGCAGCCAACCGGGAGGAACTGGCTACACCTTC. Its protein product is CASSQPGGTGYTF.

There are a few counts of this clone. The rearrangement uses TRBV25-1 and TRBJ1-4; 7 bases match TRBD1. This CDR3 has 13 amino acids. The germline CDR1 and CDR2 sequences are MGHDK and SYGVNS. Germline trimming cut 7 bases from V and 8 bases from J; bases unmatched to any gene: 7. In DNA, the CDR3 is TGTGCCAGCACCGACAGGGTGAGGGAAAAACTGTTTTTT. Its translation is CASTDRVREKLFF.

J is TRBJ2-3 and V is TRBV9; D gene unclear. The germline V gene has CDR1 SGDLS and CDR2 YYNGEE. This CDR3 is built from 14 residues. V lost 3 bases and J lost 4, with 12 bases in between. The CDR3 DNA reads TGTGCCAGCAGCGCCAAACTACTTGCAGATACGCAGTATTTT. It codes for CASSAKLLADTQYF.

CDR3 DNA sequence: TGTGCCAGCAGCTTATTCTACGAGCAGTACTTC. Translating gives CASSLFYEQYF. The V call is TRBV7-2, the J call TRBJ2-5, with D uncertain. The end of the DNA aligns better with TRBJ2-7, so the J call may be wrong. The CDR3 contains 11 residues. CDR1 is SGHTA and CDR2 is FQGNSA in the germline V gene.

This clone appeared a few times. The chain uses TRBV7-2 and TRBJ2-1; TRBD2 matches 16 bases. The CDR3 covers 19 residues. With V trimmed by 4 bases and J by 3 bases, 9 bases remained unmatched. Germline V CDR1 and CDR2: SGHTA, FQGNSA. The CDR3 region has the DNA TGTGCCAGCAGCTACCACCCGGGACTAGCGGGGGGGGGCTACAATGAGCAGTTCTTC. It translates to CASSYHPGLAGGGYNEQFF.

The CDR3 loop reads CAISGGTDTNYGYTF. The CDR3 nucleotides read TGTGCCATCAGTGGTGGGACAGACACTAACTATGGCTACACCTTC. This chain joins TRBV10-3 and TRBJ1-2; 7 nucleotides align to TRBD1. Unmatched junction bases numbered 5, after V lost 4 bases and J lost 0 bases. CDR1 and CDR2 (germline): ENHRY, SYGVKD. CDR3 length equals 15 residues.